These T cell receptor beta chains were read from a single sample in a study. TCRdb itself ran the 5' RACE reads through MiXCR, one entry per CDR3 protein. The data hold 4,000 to 6,500 distinct CDR3 sequences, with just over 70% observed a single time. The sample consisted of naive CD4+ T cells sorted from blood. These receptors all come from a female donor with breast cancer. CDR3s include the opening cysteine and the closing phenylalanine or tryptophan. The order of the fields is clone size, D gene, V gene, J gene, CDR3 protein, CDR3 DNA. D genes are given only for firm matches. Clone size is not always given. Where it is, it says once, few, many or a class for expanded clones.

clone size: .
D gene: TRBD1
V gene: TRBV15
J gene: TRBJ2-7
CDR3 protein: CATSSRDRGFHEQYF
CDR3 DNA: TGTGCCACCAGCAGCCGGGACAGGGGTTTCCACGAGCAGTACTTC

clone size: once
D gene: .
V gene: TRBV9
J gene: TRBJ2-2
CDR3 protein: CASSVQQGSTGELFF
CDR3 DNA: TGTGCCAGCAGCGTCCAACAGGGATCCACCGGGGAGCTGTTTTTT

clone size: .
D gene: .
V gene: TRBV7-9
J gene: TRBJ2-3
CDR3 protein: CASTTTGDTQYF
CDR3 DNA: TGTGCCAGCACTACTACGGGAGATACGCAGTATTTT

clone size: .
D gene: .
V gene: TRBV5-1
J gene: TRBJ2-2
CDR3 protein: CASSVKEGNTGELFF
CDR3 DNA: TGCGCCAGCAGTGTGAAGGAGGGTAACACCGGGGAGCTGTTCTTT

clone size: .
D gene: TRBD2
V gene: TRBV20-1
J gene: TRBJ2-7
CDR3 protein: CSAPIAGMGNYEQYF
CDR3 DNA: TGCAGTGCTCCCATAGCGGGGATGGGGAACTACGAGCAGTACTTC

clone size: .
D gene: .
V gene: TRBV29-1
J gene: TRBJ1-1
CDR3 protein: CSVAAYGAEAFF
CDR3 DNA: TGCAGCGTTGCAGCGTACGGGGCTGAAGCTTTCTTT

clone size: .
D gene: TRBD1
V gene: TRBV29-1
J gene: TRBJ2-5
CDR3 protein: CSSGQGIYSETQYF
CDR3 DNA: TGCAGCTCCGGACAGGGGATCTATTCAGAGACCCAGTACTTC

clone size: .
D gene: .
V gene: TRBV6-5
J gene: TRBJ2-1
CDR3 protein: CASRGYLYNEQFF
CDR3 DNA: TGTGCCAGCAGGGGGTACCTATACAATGAGCAGTTCTTC

clone size: .
D gene: .
V gene: TRBV2
J gene: TRBJ2-2
CDR3 protein: CASSRLTANTRELFF
CDR3 DNA: TGTGCCAGCAGTCGACTCACCGCGAACACCAGGGAGCTATTTTTT

clone size: .
D gene: .
V gene: TRBV7-6
J gene: TRBJ2-7
CDR3 protein: CASSLAPGQTQYEQYF
CDR3 DNA: TGTGCCAGCAGCTTAGCGCCGGGTCAGACCCAATACGAGCAGTACTTC

clone size: .
D gene: TRBD1
V gene: TRBV27
J gene: TRBJ1-4
CDR3 protein: CASSRRGQGAGGTEKLFF
CDR3 DNA: TGTGCCTCGAGTCGTAGGGGACAGGGTGCCGGCGGGACTGAAAAACTGTTTTTT

clone size: .
D gene: TRBD2
V gene: TRBV10-3
J gene: TRBJ2-1
CDR3 protein: CAISESGLAGYNEQFF
CDR3 DNA: TGTGCCATCAGTGAGTCGGGACTAGCGGGATACAATGAGCAGTTCTTC

clone size: once
D gene: .
V gene: TRBV28
J gene: TRBJ2-7
CDR3 protein: CASSLGELGRPGQYF
CDR3 DNA: TGTGCCAGCAGTTTAGGGGAGTTGGGCCGTCCGGGGCAGTACTTC

clone size: .
D gene: .
V gene: TRBV5-1
J gene: TRBJ1-2
CDR3 protein: CASSQNTANYGYTF
CDR3 DNA: TGCGCCAGCAGTCAAAACACAGCTAACTATGGCTACACCTTC

clone size: .
D gene: TRBD1
V gene: TRBV20-1
J gene: TRBJ2-7
CDR3 protein: CSARPGQASYEQYF
CDR3 DNA: TGCAGTGCCCGCCCCGGACAGGCCTCCTACGAGCAGTACTTC

clone size: .
D gene: .
V gene: TRBV5-4
J gene: TRBJ1-5
CDR3 protein: CASSLGGRNQPQHF
CDR3 DNA: TGTGCCAGCAGCTTGGGAGGGAGGAATCAGCCCCAGCATTTT

clone size: .
D gene: TRBD1
V gene: TRBV5-1
J gene: TRBJ2-5
CDR3 protein: CASSLGPTGSSETQYF
CDR3 DNA: TGCGCCAGCAGCTTGGGGCCGACAGGGTCGTCAGAGACCCAGTACTTC

clone size: .
D gene: TRBD2
V gene: TRBV29-1
J gene: TRBJ2-1
CDR3 protein: CSVVPGAGGPLDEQFF
CDR3 DNA: TGCAGCGTTGTACCAGGTGCGGGAGGGCCTTTGGATGAGCAGTTCTTC

clone size: .
D gene: .
V gene: TRBV20-1
J gene: TRBJ2-5
CDR3 protein: CSALLLVFTKTQYF
CDR3 DNA: TGCAGTGCGCTATTACTAGTTTTCACAAAGACCCAGTACTTC

clone size: .
D gene: .
V gene: TRBV20-1
J gene: TRBJ2-5
CDR3 protein: CSAQLRTIQETQYF
CDR3 DNA: TGCAGTGCCCAGCTGCGGACTATCCAAGAGACCCAGTACTTC

clone size: .
D gene: .
V gene: TRBV7-6
J gene: TRBJ1-5
CDR3 protein: CASSLDTGFSNQPQHF
CDR3 DNA: TGTGCCAGCAGCTTAGACACAGGGTTTAGCAATCAGCCCCAGCATTTT

clone size: .
D gene: TRBD2
V gene: TRBV20-1
J gene: TRBJ2-3
CDR3 protein: CSARGGLASDTQYF
CDR3 DNA: TGCAGTGCTAGAGGAGGACTAGCGTCAGATACGCAGTATTTT

clone size: .
D gene: .
V gene: TRBV6-5
J gene: TRBJ2-7
CDR3 protein: CASSETFSSYEQYF
CDR3 DNA: TGTGCCAGCAGTGAAACCTTCAGCTCCTACGAGCAGTACTTC

clone size: few
D gene: TRBD2
V gene: TRBV5-1
J gene: TRBJ2-7
CDR3 protein: CASSPSSGFEYEQYF
CDR3 DNA: TGCGCCAGCAGCCCTTCTAGCGGATTCGAATACGAGCAGTACTTC

clone size: .
D gene: TRBD2
V gene: TRBV5-3
J gene: TRBJ2-1
CDR3 protein: CARSSRPSLAGGRNEQFF
CDR3 DNA: TGTGCCAGAAGCTCCAGACCTTCCCTAGCGGGAGGGCGCAATGAGCAGTTCTTC

clone size: .
D gene: TRBD1
V gene: TRBV11-2
J gene: TRBJ2-3
CDR3 protein: CASSFDPGQEQYF
CDR3 DNA: TGTGCCAGCAGCTTTGACCCGGGACAGGAGCAGTATTTT

clone size: .
D gene: .
V gene: TRBV25-1
J gene: TRBJ2-7
CDR3 protein: CASSGIYEQYF
CDR3 DNA: TGTGCCAGCAGCGGGATATACGAGCAGTACTTC

clone size: .
D gene: TRBD1
V gene: TRBV5-1
J gene: TRBJ2-2
CDR3 protein: CASSLFTGQANTGELFF
CDR3 DNA: TGCGCCAGCAGCTTGTTTACTGGACAGGCGAACACCGGGGAGCTGTTTTTT

clone size: .
D gene: .
V gene: TRBV5-5
J gene: TRBJ1-2
CDR3 protein: CASSQDLQNYGYTF
CDR3 DNA: TGTGCCAGCAGCCAGGACCTCCAAAACTATGGCTACACCTTC

clone size: .
D gene: .
V gene: TRBV6-6
J gene: TRBJ2-7
CDR3 protein: CASSQTGFTYEQYF
CDR3 DNA: TGTGCCAGCAGCCAAACAGGGTTCACCTACGAGCAGTACTTC

clone size: .
D gene: .
V gene: TRBV5-1
J gene: TRBJ2-1
CDR3 protein: CASSLSSGYNEQFF
CDR3 DNA: TGCGCCAGCAGCTTGTCATCAGGATACAATGAGCAGTTCTTC

clone size: few
D gene: .
V gene: TRBV5-1
J gene: TRBJ1-1
CDR3 protein: CASAREGRGSNTEAFF
CDR3 DNA: TGCGCCAGCGCCCGGGAGGGGAGGGGGAGTAACACTGAAGCTTTCTTT

clone size: .
D gene: .
V gene: TRBV7-6
J gene: TRBJ1-5
CDR3 protein: CASSREWSQPQHF
CDR3 DNA: TGTGCCAGCAGTAGGGAATGGAGTCAGCCCCAGCATTTT

clone size: .
D gene: TRBD2
V gene: TRBV20-1
J gene: TRBJ2-5
CDR3 protein: CSARDLREAQETQYF
CDR3 DNA: TGCAGTGCTAGAGATCTTCGGGAGGCGCAAGAGACCCAGTACTTC

clone size: once
D gene: TRBD1
V gene: TRBV20-1
J gene: TRBJ2-7
CDR3 protein: CSASRPGQGNYEQYF
CDR3 DNA: TGCAGTGCTAGCCGTCCGGGACAGGGCAACTACGAGCAGTACTTC

clone size: few
D gene: .
V gene: TRBV20-1
J gene: TRBJ1-6
CDR3 protein: CSARAGEGSPLHF
CDR3 DNA: TGCAGTGCCCGGGCAGGGGAAGGGTCACCCCTCCACTTT

clone size: once
D gene: .
V gene: TRBV5-1
J gene: TRBJ2-1
CDR3 protein: CASSLGPGSYNEQFF
CDR3 DNA: TGCGCCAGCAGCTTGGGTCCCGGCTCCTACAATGAGCAGTTCTTC

clone size: few
D gene: .
V gene: TRBV10-2
J gene: TRBJ2-2
CDR3 protein: CASSDSGPTGELFF
CDR3 DNA: TGCGCCAGCAGTGATTCCGGGCCAACCGGGGAGCTGTTTTTT

clone size: few
D gene: TRBD2
V gene: TRBV9
J gene: TRBJ2-5
CDR3 protein: CASSVVGSGSHKETQYF
CDR3 DNA: TGTGCCAGCAGCGTAGTCGGTAGCGGGAGCCATAAAGAGACCCAGTACTTC

clone size: few
D gene: .
V gene: TRBV6-5
J gene: TRBJ2-7
CDR3 protein: CASSPDGFRVLAYEQYF
CDR3 DNA: TGTGCCAGCAGCCCGGATGGCTTTCGTGTACTTGCCTACGAGCAGTACTTC

clone size: few
D gene: .
V gene: TRBV6-5
J gene: TRBJ1-2
CDR3 protein: CASSRPGLNYGYTF
CDR3 DNA: TGTGCCAGCAGTCGCCCAGGATTGAACTATGGCTACACCTTC

clone size: .
D gene: TRBD2
V gene: TRBV7-6
J gene: TRBJ2-2
CDR3 protein: CASSLEAGDYTGELFF
CDR3 DNA: TGTGCCAGCAGCTTAGAGGCGGGGGACTACACCGGGGAGCTGTTTTTT

clone size: .
D gene: TRBD1
V gene: TRBV10-3
J gene: TRBJ2-2
CDR3 protein: CAISEHGTGSTGELFF
CDR3 DNA: TGTGCCATCAGTGAACATGGGACAGGCTCCACCGGGGAGCTGTTTTTT

clone size: .
D gene: .
V gene: TRBV20-1
J gene: TRBJ2-5
CDR3 protein: CSARVWVQETQYF
CDR3 DNA: TGCAGTGCTAGAGTGTGGGTCCAAGAGACCCAGTACTTC

clone size: .
D gene: .
V gene: TRBV7-9
J gene: TRBJ2-3
CDR3 protein: CASSLVLRRGADTQYF
CDR3 DNA: TGTGCCAGCAGCTTAGTACTAAGGAGGGGGGCGGATACGCAGTATTTT

clone size: once
D gene: TRBD2
V gene: TRBV29-1
J gene: TRBJ2-3
CDR3 protein: CSVVFSGGSTDTQYF
CDR3 DNA: TGCAGCGTAGTATTTAGCGGGGGGAGCACAGATACGCAGTATTTT

clone size: .
D gene: TRBD2
V gene: TRBV7-9
J gene: TRBJ2-1
CDR3 protein: CASSYPTSGSSLDEQFF
CDR3 DNA: TGTGCCAGCAGCTACCCGACTAGCGGGAGTAGTTTGGATGAGCAGTTCTTC

clone size: few
D gene: TRBD1
V gene: TRBV12-3/TRBV12-4
J gene: TRBJ2-7
CDR3 protein: CASSQDRGYEQYF
CDR3 DNA: TGTGCCAGCAGTCAGGACAGGGGCTACGAGCAGTACTTC

clone size: .
D gene: .
V gene: TRBV20-1
J gene: TRBJ2-1
CDR3 protein: CSAPARGGDEQFF
CDR3 DNA: TGCAGTGCTCCTGCGAGGGGGGGCGACGAGCAGTTCTTC

clone size: .
D gene: TRBD2
V gene: TRBV7-2
J gene: TRBJ2-5
CDR3 protein: CASSTGTSGPQETQYF
CDR3 DNA: TGTGCCAGCAGCACCGGGACTAGCGGGCCCCAAGAGACCCAGTACTTC

clone size: .
D gene: .
V gene: TRBV20-1
J gene: TRBJ2-5
CDR3 protein: CSASLKTGSSQETQYF
CDR3 DNA: TGCAGTGCTAGCCTAAAAACAGGGAGCTCCCAAGAGACCCAGTACTTC

clone size: .
D gene: .
V gene: TRBV6-1
J gene: TRBJ1-1
CDR3 protein: CASSEPGRPRTEAFF
CDR3 DNA: TGTGCCAGCAGTGAACCAGGACGTCCACGCACTGAAGCTTTCTTT

clone size: .
D gene: TRBD1
V gene: TRBV10-3
J gene: TRBJ1-4
CDR3 protein: CATTKGQTNEKLFF
CDR3 DNA: TGTGCCACCACGAAGGGACAGACTAATGAAAAACTGTTTTTT

clone size: once
D gene: .
V gene: TRBV6-6
J gene: TRBJ2-3
CDR3 protein: CASSGTTDTQYF
CDR3 DNA: TGTGCCAGCAGTGGTACGACAGATACGCAGTATTTT

clone size: .
D gene: .
V gene: TRBV5-6
J gene: TRBJ1-2
CDR3 protein: CASSLGPEIYGYTF
CDR3 DNA: TGTGCCAGCAGCTTGGGGCCGGAAATCTATGGCTACACCTTC

clone size: once
D gene: .
V gene: TRBV7-3
J gene: TRBJ2-1
CDR3 protein: CASSLSGGQNNEQFF
CDR3 DNA: TGTGCCAGCAGCTTATCCGGTGGCCAGAACAATGAGCAGTTCTTC

clone size: .
D gene: .
V gene: TRBV20-1
J gene: TRBJ1-6
CDR3 protein: CSANLGDSYNSPLHF
CDR3 DNA: TGCAGTGCTAATCTAGGGGACTCCTATAATTCACCCCTCCACTTT

clone size: .
D gene: .
V gene: TRBV29-1
J gene: TRBJ2-5
CDR3 protein: CSVEETQETQYF
CDR3 DNA: TGCAGCGTTGAGGAGACGCAAGAGACCCAGTACTTC

clone size: .
D gene: .
V gene: TRBV28
J gene: TRBJ2-3
CDR3 protein: CASSSPGTASTDTQYF
CDR3 DNA: TGTGCCAGCAGTTCCCCCGGGACGGCAAGCACAGATACGCAGTATTTT

clone size: few
D gene: .
V gene: TRBV30
J gene: TRBJ2-1
CDR3 protein: CAWSGLGDEQFF
CDR3 DNA: TGTGCCTGGAGTGGATTGGGAGATGAGCAGTTCTTC